This T cell receptor beta chain was found in a study of cytomegalovirus exposure and HLA in healthy donors. The study's findings and limits: It was about 180 TCR beta chains that were listed as cytomegalovirus-associated.

Measured with immunoSEQ multiplex PCR; TCRdb has only the in-frame clones, and not every one. The table has over 150,000 clones, around 96% seen once. Turning to this clone: The antigen is undetermined.

J gave up 0 bases and V 2 bases, and 6 bases lay outside the gene matches. This CDR3 comprises 16 residues. CDR1 and CDR2 from the germline V gene are SGHTS and YDEGEE. The chain is built from TRBV5-8 and TRBJ2-7; 9 bases are a match to TRBD1. Sequenced: PBMCs. The receptor was derived from a young woman in good health and CMV-seronegative. CDR3 region: CASSFGDRVSSYEQYF. CDR3 DNA: TGTGCCAGCAGCTTCGGGGACAGGGTGAGCTCCTACGAGCAGTACTTC.